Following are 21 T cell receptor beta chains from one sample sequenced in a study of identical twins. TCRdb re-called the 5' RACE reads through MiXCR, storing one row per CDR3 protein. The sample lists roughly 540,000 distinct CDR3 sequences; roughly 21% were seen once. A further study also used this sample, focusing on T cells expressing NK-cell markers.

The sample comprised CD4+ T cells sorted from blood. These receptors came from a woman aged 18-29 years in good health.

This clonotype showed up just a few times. In DNA form, the CDR3 reads TGTGCCAGCAGCTTTAACCCGACTAGCGGGGGACTCGCAGATACGCAGTATTTT. Its protein product is CASSFNPTSGGLADTQYF. This rearrangement joins TRBV11-2 to TRBJ2-3; 12 nucleotides line up with TRBD2. The CDR3 has 18 residues. After removal of 3 bases from V and 4 bases from J, the junction contained 11 bases not matched to a gene. CDR1 is SGHAT and CDR2 is FQNNGV in the germline V gene. The variable domain in full, completed from reference TRBV11-2 and TRBJ2-3, reads EAGVAQSPRYKIIEKRQSVAFWCNPISGHATLYWYQQILGQGPKLLIQFQNNGVVDDSQLPKDRFSAERLKGVDSTLKIQPAKLEDSAVYLCASSFNPTSGGLADTQYFGPGTRLTVL.

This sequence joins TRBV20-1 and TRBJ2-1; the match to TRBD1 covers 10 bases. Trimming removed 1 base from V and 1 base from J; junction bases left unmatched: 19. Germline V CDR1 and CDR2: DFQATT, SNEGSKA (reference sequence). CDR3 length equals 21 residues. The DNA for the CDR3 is TGCAGTGCTAGAGGCGGACTCCGGGACAGGGGCCGGAGGGGTTCCTACAATGAGCAGTTCTTC. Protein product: CSARGGLRDRGRRGSYNEQFF.

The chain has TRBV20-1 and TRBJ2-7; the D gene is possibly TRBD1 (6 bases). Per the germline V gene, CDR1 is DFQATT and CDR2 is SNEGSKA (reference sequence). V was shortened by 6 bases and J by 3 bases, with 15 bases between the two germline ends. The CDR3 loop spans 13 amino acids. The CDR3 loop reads CSASDSGLYEQYF. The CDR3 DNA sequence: TGCAGTGCGTCGGACAGCGGACTCTACGAGCAGTACTTC.

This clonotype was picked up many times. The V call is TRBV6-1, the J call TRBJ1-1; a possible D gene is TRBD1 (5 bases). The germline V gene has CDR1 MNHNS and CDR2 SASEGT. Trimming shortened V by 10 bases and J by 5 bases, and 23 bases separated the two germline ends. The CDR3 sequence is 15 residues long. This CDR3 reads CATFHYGGAKTEAFF. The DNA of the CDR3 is TGTGCCACCTTTCATTACGGTGGGGCAAAGACTGAAGCTTTCTTT.

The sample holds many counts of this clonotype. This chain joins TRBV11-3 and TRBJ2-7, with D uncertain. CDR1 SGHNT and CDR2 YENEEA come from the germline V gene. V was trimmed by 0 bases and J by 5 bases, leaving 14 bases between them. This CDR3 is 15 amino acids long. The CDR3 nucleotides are TGTGCCAGCAGCTTAGAGGCAGGAAGCAAGAACGAGCAGTACTTC. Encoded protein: CASSLEAGSKNEQYF.

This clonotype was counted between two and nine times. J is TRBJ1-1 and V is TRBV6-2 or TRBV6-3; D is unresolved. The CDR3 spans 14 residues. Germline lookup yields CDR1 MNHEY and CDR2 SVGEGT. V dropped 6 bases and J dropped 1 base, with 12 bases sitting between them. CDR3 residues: CASRKRTGNTEAFF. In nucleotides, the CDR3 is TGTGCCAGCAGAAAACGGACCGGGAACACTGAAGCTTTCTTT.

CDR3 residues: CASSLNAGSTYYEQYF. CDR3 in DNA: TGTGCCAGCAGCTTGAACGCCGGGTCTACATACTACGAGCAGTACTTC. The chain carries TRBV5-6 and TRBJ2-7; D unresolved. From germline, CDR1 is SGHDT and CDR2 YYEEEE. The CDR3 loop spans 16 amino acids. Trimming removed 1 base at V and 3 bases at J, with 17 bases between.

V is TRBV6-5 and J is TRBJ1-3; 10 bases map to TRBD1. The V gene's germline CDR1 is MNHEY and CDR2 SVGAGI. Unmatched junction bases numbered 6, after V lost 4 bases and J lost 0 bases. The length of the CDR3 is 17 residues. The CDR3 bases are TGTGCCAGCAGTTCCCCGGGACAGGGGAGCTCTGGAAACACCATATATTTT. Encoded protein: CASSSPGQGSSGNTIYF.

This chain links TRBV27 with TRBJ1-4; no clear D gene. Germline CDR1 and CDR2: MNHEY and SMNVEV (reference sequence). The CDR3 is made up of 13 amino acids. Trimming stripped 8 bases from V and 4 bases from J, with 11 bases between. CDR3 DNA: TGTGCCAGCCGTATGCAGAATAATGAAAAACTGTTTTTT. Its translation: CASRMQNNEKLFF.

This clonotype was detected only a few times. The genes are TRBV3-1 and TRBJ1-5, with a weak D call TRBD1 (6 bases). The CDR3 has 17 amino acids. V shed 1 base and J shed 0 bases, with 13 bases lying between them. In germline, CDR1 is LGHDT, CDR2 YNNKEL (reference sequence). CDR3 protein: CASSQGTDSHSNQPQHF. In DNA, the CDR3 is TGTGCCAGCAGCCAAGGGACGGACAGCCATAGCAATCAGCCCCAGCATTTT.

The CDR3 is CSAPRSGRAEAFF. DNA of the CDR3: TGCAGTGCTCCCAGGTCAGGGCGGGCTGAAGCTTTCTTT. V usage is TRBV20-1 and J usage is TRBJ1-1; tentative D call: TRBD1 (5 bases). The germline V gene encodes CDR1 DFQATT and CDR2 SNEGSKA (reference sequence). Between the trimmed V and J ends, which lost 5 bases and 6 bases, there was a span of 16 bases. The CDR3 extends over 13 amino acids.

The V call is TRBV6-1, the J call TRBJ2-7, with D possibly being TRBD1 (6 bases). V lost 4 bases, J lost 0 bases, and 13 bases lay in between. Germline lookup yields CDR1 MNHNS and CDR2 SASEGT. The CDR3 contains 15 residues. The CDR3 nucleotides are TGTGCCAGCAGTGCGTATACAGGGAACTCCTACGAGCAGTACTTC. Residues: CASSAYTGNSYEQYF.

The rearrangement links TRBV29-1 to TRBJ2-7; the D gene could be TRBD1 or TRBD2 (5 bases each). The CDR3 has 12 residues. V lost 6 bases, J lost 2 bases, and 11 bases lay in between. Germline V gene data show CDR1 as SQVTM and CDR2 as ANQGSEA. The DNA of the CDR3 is TGCAGCGTGGGCCGGGACCCCTACGAGCAGTACTTC. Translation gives CSVGRDPYEQYF.

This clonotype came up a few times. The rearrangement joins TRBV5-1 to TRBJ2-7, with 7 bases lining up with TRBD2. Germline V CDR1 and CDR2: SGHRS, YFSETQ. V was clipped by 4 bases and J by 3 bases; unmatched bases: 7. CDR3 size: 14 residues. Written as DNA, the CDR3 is TGCGCCAGCAGCCCCGACGGGGACTACTACGAGCAGTACTTC. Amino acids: CASSPDGDYYEQYF.

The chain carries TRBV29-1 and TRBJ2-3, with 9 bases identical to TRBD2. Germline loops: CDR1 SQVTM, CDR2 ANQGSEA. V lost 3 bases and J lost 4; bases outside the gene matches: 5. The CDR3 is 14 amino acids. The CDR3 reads CSVDGGRAADTQYF. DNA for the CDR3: TGCAGCGTTGATGGCGGGAGGGCGGCAGATACGCAGTATTTT.

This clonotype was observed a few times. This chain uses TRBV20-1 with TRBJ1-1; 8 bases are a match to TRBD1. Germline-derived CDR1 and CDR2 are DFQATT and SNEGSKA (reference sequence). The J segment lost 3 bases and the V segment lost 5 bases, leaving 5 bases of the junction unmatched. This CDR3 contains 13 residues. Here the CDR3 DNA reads TGCAGTGCTCACCGGGACAGGTACACTGAAGCTTTCTTT. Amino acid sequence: CSAHRDRYTEAFF.

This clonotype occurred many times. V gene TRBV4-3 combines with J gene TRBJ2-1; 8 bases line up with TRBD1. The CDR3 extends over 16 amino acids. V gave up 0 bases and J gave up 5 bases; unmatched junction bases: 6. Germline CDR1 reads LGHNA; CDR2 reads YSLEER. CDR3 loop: CASSQDFRQGHNEQFF. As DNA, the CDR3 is TGCGCCAGCAGCCAAGATTTCCGACAGGGGCACAATGAGCAGTTCTTC.

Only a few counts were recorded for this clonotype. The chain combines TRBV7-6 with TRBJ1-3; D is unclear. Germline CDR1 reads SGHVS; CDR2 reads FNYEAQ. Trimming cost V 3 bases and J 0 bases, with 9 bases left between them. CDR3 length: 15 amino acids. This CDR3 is CASSFGPASGNTIYF. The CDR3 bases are TGTGCCAGCAGCTTTGGACCGGCCTCTGGAAACACCATATATTTT.

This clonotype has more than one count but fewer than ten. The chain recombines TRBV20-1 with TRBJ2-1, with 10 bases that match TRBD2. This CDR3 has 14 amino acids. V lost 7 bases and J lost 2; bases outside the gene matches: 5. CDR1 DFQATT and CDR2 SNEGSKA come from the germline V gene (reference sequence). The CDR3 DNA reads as TGCAGTGTTAAAAGCGGGAGGGCCTACAATGAGCAGTTCTTC. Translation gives CSVKSGRAYNEQFF.

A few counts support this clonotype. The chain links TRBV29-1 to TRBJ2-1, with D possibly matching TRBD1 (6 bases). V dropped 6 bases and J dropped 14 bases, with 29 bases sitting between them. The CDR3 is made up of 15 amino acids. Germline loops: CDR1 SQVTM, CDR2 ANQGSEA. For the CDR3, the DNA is TGCAGCGTCGTTGCTTGGGACCCTGGAAGGACAGTGAAGTTCTTC. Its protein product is CSVVAWDPGRTVKFF.

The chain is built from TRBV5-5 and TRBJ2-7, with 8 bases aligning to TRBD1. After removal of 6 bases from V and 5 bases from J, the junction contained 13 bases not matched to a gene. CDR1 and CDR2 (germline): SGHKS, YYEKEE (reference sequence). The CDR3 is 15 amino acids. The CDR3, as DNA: TGTGCCAGCATCAAGACCTTGGACAGGGCCCACGAGCAGTACTTC. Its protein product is CASIKTLDRAHEQYF.